This TCR beta chain appears in the sequencing data of a study of cytomegalovirus exposure and HLA in healthy donors. From germline, CDR1 is SGHDT and CDR2 YYEEEE. J gave up 1 base and V 4 bases, and 8 bases lay outside the gene matches. The CDR3 spans 16 residues. PCR used 60 Vbeta primers and 13 Jbeta primers. Using immunoSEQ multiplex PCR, the repertoire was profiled, and TCRdb retains in-frame clones only, with some absent. Among approximately 130,000 clones listed, nearly 85% were seen once. What was sequenced was PBMCs. This TCR was recovered from a boy younger than 18 in good health and CMV-seronegative. The chain joins TRBV5-6 to TRBJ2-7, with 10 bases that match TRBD2. This CDR3 is CASSLSSGSYSYEQYF. Written as DNA, the CDR3 is TGTGCCAGCAGCCTTTCTAGCGGGAGCTATTCCTACGAGCAGTACTTC.